This TCR beta chain appears in the sequencing data of a study of control samples from healthy donors and cancer patients. Generated by immunoSEQ multiplex PCR, the TCRdb table keeps only in-frame clones and is missing some. The table lists about 64,000 clones, 92% of them singletons. The V gene lost 4 bases and the J gene lost 5 bases, with 11 bases spanning the gap. The germline V gene has CDR1 SNHLY and CDR2 FYNNEI. This CDR3 has 13 amino acids. V usage is TRBV2 and J usage is TRBJ2-5; no firm D call. Sequenced sample: PBMCs. The origin of this receptor is a man aged 35-49 years with colorectal cancer. CDR3 amino acids: CASSVELTETQYF. In nucleotides, the CDR3 is TGTGCCAGCAGTGTAGAGCTAACTGAGACCCAGTACTTC.